Described below is a single TCR beta chain sequence and its context. The antigen is unknown. These data belong to a study of cytomegalovirus exposure and HLA in healthy donors. Study results and limitations: In vitro experiments confirmed that three CMV-associated chains were specific for CMV antigens. Clonal expansion was found to be greater in HLA-associated TCR beta chains than in equally common others in a later analysis. The study reported that TCR beta sequences accurately predicted HLA-A and HLA-B alleles in most subjects.

Trimming left V 5 bases short and J 0 bases short, with 13 bases between. CDR1 and CDR2 from the germline V gene are MDHEN and SYDVKM. The CDR3 totals 16 residues. The PCR contained 60 Vbeta and 13 Jbeta primers. Some clones are missing from TCRdb's copy, which holds only in-frame ones; the method was immunoSEQ multiplex PCR. Of around 120,000 clones listed, 74% are singletons. The source of this sequence is a man aged 50-60 years in good health and CMV-seropositive. The chain uses TRBV28 and TRBJ2-2; perhaps TRBD1 as D (6 bases). What was sequenced was PBMCs. The DNA of the CDR3 is TGTGCCAGCAGTAGTACCGGGACAACGAACACCGGGGAGCTGTTTTTT. It translates to CASSSTGTTNTGELFF.